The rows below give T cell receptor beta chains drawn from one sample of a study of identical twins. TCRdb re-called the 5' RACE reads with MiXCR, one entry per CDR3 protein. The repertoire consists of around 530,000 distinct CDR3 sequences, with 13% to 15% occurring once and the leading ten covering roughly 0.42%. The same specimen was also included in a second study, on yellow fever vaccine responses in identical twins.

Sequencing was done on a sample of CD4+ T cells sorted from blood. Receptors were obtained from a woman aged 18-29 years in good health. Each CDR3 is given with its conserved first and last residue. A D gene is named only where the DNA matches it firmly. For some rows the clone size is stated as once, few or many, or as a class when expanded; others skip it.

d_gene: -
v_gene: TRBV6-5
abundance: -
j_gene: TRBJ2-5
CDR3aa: CASSYGQGASLGETQYF
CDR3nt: TGTGCCAGCAGTTACGGCCAGGGAGCTAGTCTGGGGGAGACCCAGTACTTC

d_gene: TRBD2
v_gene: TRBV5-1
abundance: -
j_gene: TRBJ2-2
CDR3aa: CASSGLAGGPGELFF
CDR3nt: TGCGCCAGCAGCGGATTAGCGGGAGGGCCCGGGGAGCTGTTTTTT

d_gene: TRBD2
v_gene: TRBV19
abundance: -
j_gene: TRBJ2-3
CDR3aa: CASSSRPGLSVDTQYF
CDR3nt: TGTGCCAGTAGTTCCCGGCCGGGACTATCGGTCGATACGCAGTATTTT

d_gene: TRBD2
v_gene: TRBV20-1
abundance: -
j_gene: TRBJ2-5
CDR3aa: CSARDSRGGVRETQYF
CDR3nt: TGCAGTGCTAGAGATTCCCGGGGGGGGGTAAGGGAGACCCAGTACTTC

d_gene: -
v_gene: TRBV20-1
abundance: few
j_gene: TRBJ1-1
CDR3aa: CSATRGVNTEAFF
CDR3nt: TGCAGTGCCACCCGCGGGGTGAACACTGAAGCTTTCTTT

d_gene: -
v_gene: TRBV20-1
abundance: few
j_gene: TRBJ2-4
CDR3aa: CSARGEANIQYF
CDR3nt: TGCAGTGCTCGCGGGGAGGCGAACATTCAGTACTTC

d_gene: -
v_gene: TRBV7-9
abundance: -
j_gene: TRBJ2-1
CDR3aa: CASSLEGVGVNEQFF
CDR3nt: TGTGCCAGCAGCCTCGAAGGGGTTGGTGTAAATGAGCAGTTCTTC

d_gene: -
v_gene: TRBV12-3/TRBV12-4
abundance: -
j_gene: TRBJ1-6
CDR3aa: CASGAGTANSPLHF
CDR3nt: TGTGCCAGCGGAGCTGGGACGGCTAATTCACCCCTCCACTTT

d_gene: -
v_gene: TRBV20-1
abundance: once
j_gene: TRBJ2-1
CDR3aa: CSARDVLGHQYNEQFF
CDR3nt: TGCAGTGCTAGAGACGTTTTAGGACATCAATACAATGAGCAGTTCTTC

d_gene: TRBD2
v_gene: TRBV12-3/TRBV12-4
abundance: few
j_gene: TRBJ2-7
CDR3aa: CASSSQTSGSHEQYF
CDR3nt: TGTGCCAGCAGTTCCCAGACTAGCGGGAGTCACGAGCAGTACTTC

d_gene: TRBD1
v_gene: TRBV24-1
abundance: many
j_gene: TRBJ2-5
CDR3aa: CATSDPTGGIQETQYF
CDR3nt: TGTGCCACCAGTGACCCGACAGGGGGAATACAAGAGACCCAGTACTTC

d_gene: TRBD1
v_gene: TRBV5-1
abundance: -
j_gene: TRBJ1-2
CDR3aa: CASSSTGTGVDGYTF
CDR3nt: TGCGCCAGCAGCTCGACCGGGACAGGGGTTGATGGCTACACCTTC

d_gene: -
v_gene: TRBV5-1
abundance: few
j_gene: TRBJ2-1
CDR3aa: CASSWPSGVMGNEQFF
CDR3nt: TGCGCCAGCAGCTGGCCAAGTGGGGTCATGGGCAATGAGCAGTTCTTC

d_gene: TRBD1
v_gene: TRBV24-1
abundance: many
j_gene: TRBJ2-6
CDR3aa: CATAGTESSGANVLTF
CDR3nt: TGTGCCACAGCCGGGACAGAGAGCTCTGGGGCCAACGTCCTGACTTTC

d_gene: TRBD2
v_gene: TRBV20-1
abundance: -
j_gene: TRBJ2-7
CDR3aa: CSASPSGTYEQYF
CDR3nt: TGCAGTGCTAGTCCTAGCGGGACCTACGAGCAGTACTTC

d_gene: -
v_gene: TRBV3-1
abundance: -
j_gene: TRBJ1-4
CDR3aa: CASSQAWQGGEKLFF
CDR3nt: TGTGCCAGCAGCCAAGCATGGCAGGGAGGTGAAAAACTGTTTTTT

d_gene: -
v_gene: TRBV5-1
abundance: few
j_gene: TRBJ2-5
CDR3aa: CASTPDGPETQYF
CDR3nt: TGCGCCAGCACCCCGGACGGGCCAGAGACCCAGTACTTC